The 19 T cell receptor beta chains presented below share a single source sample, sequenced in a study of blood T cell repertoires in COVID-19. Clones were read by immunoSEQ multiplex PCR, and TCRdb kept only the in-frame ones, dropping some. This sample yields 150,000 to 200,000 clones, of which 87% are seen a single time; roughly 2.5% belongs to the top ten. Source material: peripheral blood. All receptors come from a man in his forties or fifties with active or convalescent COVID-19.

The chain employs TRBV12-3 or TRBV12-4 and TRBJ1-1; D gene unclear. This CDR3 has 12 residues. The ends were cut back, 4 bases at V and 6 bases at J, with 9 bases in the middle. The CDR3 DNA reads TGTGCCAGCAGTTCAGTGGGCGCTGAAGCTTTCTTT. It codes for CASSSVGAEAFF.

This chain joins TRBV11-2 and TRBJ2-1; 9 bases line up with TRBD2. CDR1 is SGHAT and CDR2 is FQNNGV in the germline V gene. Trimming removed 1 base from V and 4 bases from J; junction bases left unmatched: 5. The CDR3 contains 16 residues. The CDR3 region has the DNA TGTGCCAGCAGCTTAGGGGCTAGCGGGGCATACAATGAGCAGTTCTTC. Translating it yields CASSLGASGAYNEQFF.

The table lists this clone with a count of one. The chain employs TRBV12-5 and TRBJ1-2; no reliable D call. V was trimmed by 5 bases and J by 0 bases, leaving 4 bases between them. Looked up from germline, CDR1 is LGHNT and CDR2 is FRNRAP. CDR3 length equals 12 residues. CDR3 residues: CASGVTNYGYTF. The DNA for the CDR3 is TGTGCTAGTGGTGTAACTAACTATGGCTACACCTTC. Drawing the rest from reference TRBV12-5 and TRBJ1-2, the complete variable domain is DARVTQTPRHKVTEMGQEVTMRCQPILGHNTVFWYRQTMMQGLELLAYFRNRAPLDDSGMPKDRFSAEMPDATLATLKIQPSEPRDSAVYFCASGVTNYGYTFGSGTRLTVV.

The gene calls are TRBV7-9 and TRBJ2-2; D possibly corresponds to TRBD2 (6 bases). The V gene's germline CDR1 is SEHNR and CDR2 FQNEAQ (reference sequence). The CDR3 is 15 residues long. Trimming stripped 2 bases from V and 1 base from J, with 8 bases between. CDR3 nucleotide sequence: TGTGCCAGCAGCTTACGGGAGAAGAACACCGGGGAGCTGTTTTTT. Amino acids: CASSLREKNTGELFF.

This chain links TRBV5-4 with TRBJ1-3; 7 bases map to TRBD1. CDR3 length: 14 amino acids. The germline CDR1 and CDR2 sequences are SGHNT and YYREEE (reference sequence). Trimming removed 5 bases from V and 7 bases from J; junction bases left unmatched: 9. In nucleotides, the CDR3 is TGTGCCAGCAGTCAAGACAGACAGGGTAACACCATATATTTT. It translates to CASSQDRQGNTIYF.

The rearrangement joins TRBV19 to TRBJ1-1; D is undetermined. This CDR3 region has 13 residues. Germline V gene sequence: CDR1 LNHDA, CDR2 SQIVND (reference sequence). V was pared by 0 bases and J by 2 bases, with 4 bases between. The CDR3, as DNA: TGTGCCAGTAGTATAGATCTCAACACTGAAGCTTTCTTT. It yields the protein CASSIDLNTEAFF.

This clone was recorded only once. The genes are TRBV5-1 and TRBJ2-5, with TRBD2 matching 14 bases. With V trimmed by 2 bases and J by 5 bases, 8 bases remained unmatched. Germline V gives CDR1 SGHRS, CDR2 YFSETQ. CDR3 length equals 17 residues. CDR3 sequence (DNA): TGCGCCAGCAGCTTAGGACTAGCGGGGGGCCGGACGGAGACCCAGTACTTC. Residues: CASSLGLAGGRTETQYF.

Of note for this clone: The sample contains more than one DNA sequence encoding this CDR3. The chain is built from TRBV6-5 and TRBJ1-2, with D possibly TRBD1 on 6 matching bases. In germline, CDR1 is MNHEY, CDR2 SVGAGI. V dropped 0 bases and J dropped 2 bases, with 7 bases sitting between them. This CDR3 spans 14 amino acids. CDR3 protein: CASSYSRGNYGYTF. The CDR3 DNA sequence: TGTGCCAGCAGTTACTCCAGGGGCAACTATGGCTACACCTTC.

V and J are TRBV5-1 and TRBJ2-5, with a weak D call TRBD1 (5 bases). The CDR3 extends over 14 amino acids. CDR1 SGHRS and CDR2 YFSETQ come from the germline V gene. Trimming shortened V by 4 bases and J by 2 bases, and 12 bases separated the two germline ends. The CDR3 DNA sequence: TGCGCCAGCAGCGAAACAGGACGTCAAGAGACCCAGTACTTC. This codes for CASSETGRQETQYF.

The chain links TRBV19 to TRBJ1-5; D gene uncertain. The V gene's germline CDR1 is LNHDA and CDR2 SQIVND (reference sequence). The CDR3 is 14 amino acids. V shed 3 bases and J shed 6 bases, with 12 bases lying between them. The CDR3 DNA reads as TGTGCCAGTAGTATTCTCGGGGTCCCTCAGCCCCAGCATTTT. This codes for CASSILGVPQPQHF.

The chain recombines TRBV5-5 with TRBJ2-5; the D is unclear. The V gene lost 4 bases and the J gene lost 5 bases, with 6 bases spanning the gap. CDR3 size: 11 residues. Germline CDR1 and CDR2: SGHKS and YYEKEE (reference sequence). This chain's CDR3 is CASSPRETQYF. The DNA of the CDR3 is TGTGCCAGCAGCCCCCGGGAGACCCAGTACTTC.

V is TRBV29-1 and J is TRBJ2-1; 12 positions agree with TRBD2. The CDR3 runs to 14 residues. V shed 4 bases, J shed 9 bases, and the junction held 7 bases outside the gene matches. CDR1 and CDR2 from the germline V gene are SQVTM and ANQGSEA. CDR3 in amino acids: CSVVASGGAGEQFF. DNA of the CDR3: TGCAGCGTTGTGGCTAGCGGGGGGGCCGGTGAGCAGTTCTTC.

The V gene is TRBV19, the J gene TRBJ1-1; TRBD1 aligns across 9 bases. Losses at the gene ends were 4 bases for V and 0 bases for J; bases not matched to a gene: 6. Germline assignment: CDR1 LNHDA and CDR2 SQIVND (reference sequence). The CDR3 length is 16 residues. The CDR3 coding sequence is TGTGCCAGTAGTACCAAACAGGGGGCAGTGAACACTGAAGCTTTCTTT. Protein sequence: CASSTKQGAVNTEAFF.

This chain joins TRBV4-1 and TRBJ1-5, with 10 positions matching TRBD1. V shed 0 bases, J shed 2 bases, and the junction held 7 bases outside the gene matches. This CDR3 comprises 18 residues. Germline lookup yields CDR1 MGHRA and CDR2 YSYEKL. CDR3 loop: CASSQEGTGVLGNQPQHF. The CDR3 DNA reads TGCGCCAGCAGCCAAGAAGGGACAGGGGTTTTGGGCAATCAGCCCCAGCATTTT.

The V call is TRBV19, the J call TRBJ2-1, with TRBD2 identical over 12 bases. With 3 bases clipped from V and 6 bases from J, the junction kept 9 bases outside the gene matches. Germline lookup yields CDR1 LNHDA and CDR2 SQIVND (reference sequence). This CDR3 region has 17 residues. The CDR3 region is CASSIPTLAGGPNEQFF. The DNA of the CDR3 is TGTGCCAGTAGTATCCCCACCCTAGCGGGGGGGCCCAATGAGCAGTTCTTC.

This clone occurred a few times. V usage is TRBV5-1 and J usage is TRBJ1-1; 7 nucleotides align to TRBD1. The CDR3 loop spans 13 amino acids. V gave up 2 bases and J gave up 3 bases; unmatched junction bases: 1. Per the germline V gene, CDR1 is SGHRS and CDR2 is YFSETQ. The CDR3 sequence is CASSFGTDTEAFF. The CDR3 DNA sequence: TGCGCCAGCAGCTTCGGGACAGACACTGAAGCTTTCTTT.

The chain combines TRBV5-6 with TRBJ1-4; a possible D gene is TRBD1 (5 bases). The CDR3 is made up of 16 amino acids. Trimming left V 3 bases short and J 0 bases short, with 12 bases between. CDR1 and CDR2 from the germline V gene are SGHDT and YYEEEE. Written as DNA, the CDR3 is TGTGCCAGCAGCTGGGGCGTGCCAGCAACTAATGAAAAACTGTTTTTT. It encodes CASSWGVPATNEKLFF.

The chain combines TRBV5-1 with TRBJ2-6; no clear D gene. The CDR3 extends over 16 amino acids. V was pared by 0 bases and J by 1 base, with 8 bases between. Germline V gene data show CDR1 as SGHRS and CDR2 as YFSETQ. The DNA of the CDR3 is TGCGCCAGCAGCTTGGCCGGTGAATCTGGGGCCAACGTCCTGACTTTC. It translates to CASSLAGESGANVLTF.

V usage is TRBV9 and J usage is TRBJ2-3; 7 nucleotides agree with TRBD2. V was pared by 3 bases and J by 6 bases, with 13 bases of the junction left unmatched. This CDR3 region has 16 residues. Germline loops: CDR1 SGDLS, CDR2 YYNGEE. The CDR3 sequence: CASSAIGRGGWDTQYF. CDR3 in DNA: TGTGCCAGCAGCGCCATTGGGAGGGGCGGATGGGATACGCAGTATTTT. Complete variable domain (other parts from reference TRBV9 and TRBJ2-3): DSGVTQTPKHLITATGQRVTLRCSPRSGDLSVYWYQQSLDQGLQFLIQYYNGEERAKGNILERFSAQQFPDLHSELNLSSLELGDSALYFCASSAIGRGGWDTQYFGPGTRLTVL.